The 16 T cell receptor beta chains below were found in one sample sequenced in a study of blood T cell repertoires in COVID-19. Measured with immunoSEQ multiplex PCR; TCRdb has only the in-frame clones, and not every one. The sample records about 480,000 clones, approximately 91% being singletons. The sequenced sample was peripheral blood. All receptors derive from a woman aged 45-65 years with COVID-19, enrolled during active disease.

The chain carries TRBV4-2 and TRBJ1-1; tentative D call: TRBD1 (5 bases). Looked up from germline, CDR1 is LGHNA and CDR2 is YNFKEQ. The CDR3 covers 15 residues. The V end was cut by 4 bases, the J end by 0 bases, with 12 bases between. CDR3: CASSLPRGMNTEAFF. DNA of the CDR3: TGTGCCAGCAGCCTACCCCGGGGGATGAACACTGAAGCTTTCTTT.

V and J are TRBV19 and TRBJ1-5; D gene ambiguous. Germline V gene data show CDR1 as LNHDA and CDR2 as SQIVND (reference sequence). The CDR3 contains 15 residues. V was pared by 4 bases and J by 0 bases, with 10 bases between. CDR3 sequence: CASSTYLNSNQPQHF. The DNA for the CDR3 is TGTGCCAGTAGTACCTACCTTAATAGCAATCAGCCCCAGCATTTT.

This chain links TRBV9 with TRBJ1-4; TRBD1 aligns across 7 bases. Trimming removed 3 bases from V and 5 bases from J; junction bases left unmatched: 7. The CDR3 is made up of 15 amino acids. CDR1 and CDR2 (germline): SGDLS, YYNGEE. The DNA for the CDR3 is TGTGCCAGCAGCGCCCGGGACAGCCTAAATGAAAAACTGTTTTTT. Translating it yields CASSARDSLNEKLFF.

J is TRBJ1-4 and V is TRBV30; 8 positions agree with TRBD1. This CDR3 comprises 13 residues. The V gene end was trimmed by 6 bases and the J gene end by 8 bases; junction bases not matched to a gene: 8. Looked up from germline, CDR1 is GTSNPN and CDR2 is SVGIG (reference sequence). The CDR3 is CACKDRVEEKLFF. The DNA of the CDR3 is TGTGCCTGCAAGGACAGGGTCGAGGAAAAACTGTTTTTT.

The rearrangement joins TRBV11-3 to TRBJ2-2; 9 bases fit TRBD1. The germline CDR1 and CDR2 sequences are SGHNT and YENEEA. The CDR3 extends over 16 amino acids. J lost 6 bases, V lost 5 bases, and 10 bases had no gene match. Here the CDR3 DNA reads TGTGCCAGCAGCCCGACCCGGGACAGGGAGGCCGGGGAGCTGTTTTTT. As protein: CASSPTRDREAGELFF.

As concerns this clone: At one end the junction does not follow the germline gene, possibly because of a read error. CDR3 coding DNA: TGTGCCAGCAGTCCCCTAAGACTGATCTTC. Its protein product is CASSPLRLIF. The chain combines TRBV28 with TRBJ1-2; D unresolved. The V gene's germline CDR1 is MDHEN and CDR2 SYDVKM. The CDR3 runs 10 residues.

V gene TRBV10-2 combines with J gene TRBJ2-3; 8 nucleotides align to TRBD2. From germline, CDR1 is WSHSY and CDR2 SAAADI. With 2 bases clipped from V and 4 bases from J, the junction kept 8 bases outside the gene matches. The CDR3 is 16 amino acids. CDR3 region: CASSERGTSEADTQYF. The CDR3 DNA follows: TGCGCCAGCAGTGAGAGAGGGACTAGTGAGGCAGATACGCAGTATTTT.

This clone is a singleton in its sample. The chain has TRBV28 and TRBJ1-4; a possible D gene is TRBD1 (6 bases). CDR3 length: 14 amino acids. Germline assignment: CDR1 MDHEN and CDR2 SYDVKM. Trimming took off 6 bases at V and 12 bases at J, with 20 bases between the two ends. The CDR3 here is CASSPQGLLGELFF. CDR3 nucleotides: TGTGCCAGCAGCCCACAGGGCCTCCTCGGGGAACTGTTTTTT.

This chain joins TRBV28 and TRBJ1-2, with 9 bases fitting TRBD1. The trim removed 4 bases at V and 10 bases at J, leaving 13 bases unmatched. The germline CDR1 and CDR2 sequences are MDHEN and SYDVKM. This CDR3 region has 15 residues. The CDR3 nucleotides are TGTGCCAGCAGTTCACTCGGGACAGGGTATTTGGTCTACACCTTC. Translation: CASSSLGTGYLVYTF.

CDR3 DNA: TGTGCCAGCAGCTTAAACAGGGATCAGCCCCAGCATTTT. Translating it yields CASSLNRDQPQHF. The chain carries TRBV7-2 and TRBJ1-5; D possibly corresponds to TRBD1 (6 bases). Per germline, CDR1 SGHTA and CDR2 FQGNSA. With 2 bases removed from V and 5 bases from J, the gap between germline ends came to 7 bases. This CDR3 comprises 13 residues.

This clone was counted once. The genes are TRBV24-1 and TRBJ2-7; 9 nucleotides line up with TRBD1. This CDR3 is built from 14 residues. The ends lost 3 bases at V and 6 bases at J; junction bases unmatched: 5. Germline CDR1 is KGHDR and CDR2 is SFDVKD. DNA of the CDR3: TGTGCCACCAGTGATCTACAGGGGGCTAGCGAGCAGTACTTC. It encodes CATSDLQGASEQYF.

V gene TRBV19 combines with J gene TRBJ2-2; a possible D gene is TRBD2 (5 bases). In germline, CDR1 is LNHDA, CDR2 SQIVND (reference sequence). The length of the CDR3 is 16 residues. V gave up 2 bases and J gave up 4 bases, with 14 bases separating them. Here the CDR3 reads CASSIIRGWSTGELFF. CDR3 DNA sequence: TGTGCCAGTAGTATAATTCGAGGGTGGAGCACCGGGGAGCTGTTTTTT.

The chain joins TRBV28 to TRBJ2-1; tentatively, D is TRBD2 (5 bases). The CDR3 spans 15 residues. V lost 5 bases, J lost 5 bases, and 16 bases lay in between. CDR1 is MDHEN and CDR2 is SYDVKM in the germline V gene. The CDR3 DNA sequence: TGTGCCAGCAGTCTCGGACTGGGTCAGGACAATGAGCAGTTCTTC. Protein sequence: CASSLGLGQDNEQFF.

This rearrangement joins TRBV19 to TRBJ1-5; D gene ambiguous. V lost 2 bases and J 5 bases, leaving 4 bases between the germline ends. Germline CDR1 reads LNHDA; CDR2 reads SQIVND (reference sequence). The CDR3 runs to 12 residues. DNA of the CDR3: TGTGCCAGTAGTATACAGGATCAGCCCCAGCATTTT. It specifies CASSIQDQPQHF. Together with reference TRBV19 and TRBJ1-5, the CDR3 gives the full variable domain: DGGITQSPKYLFRKEGQNVTLSCEQNLNHDAMYWYRQDPGQGLRLIYYSQIVNDFQKGDIAEGYSVSREKKESFPLTVTSAQKNPTAFYLCASSIQDQPQHFGDGTRLSIL.

V is TRBV12-3 or TRBV12-4 and J is TRBJ1-2; TRBD1 matches at 7 bases. The CDR3 extends over 13 amino acids. Germline trimming cut 6 bases from V and 7 bases from J; bases unmatched to any gene: 8. CDR3 region: CASRKDRAGGYTF. In DNA, the CDR3 is TGTGCCAGCAGGAAAGACAGGGCAGGTGGCTACACCTTC.

The V call is TRBV5-1, the J call TRBJ2-6; D is perhaps TRBD2 (5 bases). This CDR3 has 15 amino acids. V gave up 4 bases and J gave up 4 bases, with 12 bases separating them. Germline CDR1 is SGHRS and CDR2 is YFSETQ. CDR3 loop: CASSSTSSGANVLTF. As DNA, the CDR3 is TGCGCCAGCAGCAGCACTAGTTCCGGGGCCAACGTCCTGACTTTC.